This section outlines one T cell receptor beta chain sequence together with its context. Sequencing was performed with immunoSEQ multiplex PCR; in TCRdb, only in-frame clones are kept and a portion is missing. The repertoire holds 140,000 or so clones, with around 75% as singletons. This entry belongs to a study of blood T cell repertoires in COVID-19. Study summary: The origin of the acute and convalescent COVID-19 samples was the United States, Italy and Spain.

Germline assignment: CDR1 SGHAT and CDR2 FQNNGV. J lost 4 bases, V lost 5 bases, and 11 bases had no gene match. There are 18 residues in the CDR3. The TCR originated in a woman aged 65 to 85 with COVID-19, enrolled during active disease. Input material: peripheral blood. The chain joins TRBV11-2 to TRBJ2-5; TRBD2 matches 15 bases. CDR3 nucleotides: TGTGCCAGCAGCCCAGGACTAGCGGGGGGGCCGGGCGGAGAGACCCAGTACTTC. It encodes CASSPGLAGGPGGETQYF.